Listed here is a single TCR beta chain. The antigen is not known. This may be a read error, as it is one base from a much larger clone. This sample is part of a study of breast tumors, draining lymph nodes, adjacent tissues. TCRdb called the multiplex PCR reads again in MiXCR, with one record for every CDR3 protein. The sample carries some 100,000 distinct CDR3 sequences, approximately 22% recorded once. The germline V gene has CDR1 SGHDT and CDR2 YYEEEE. This CDR3 region has 14 residues. The trim removed 5 bases at V and 2 bases at J, leaving 6 bases unmatched. General study results and limits: Tumor and nontumor repertoires were significantly more similar in luminal-like than in basal-like breast cancer. Data only fit, rather than demonstrated, lymph node origin of most tumor T cells. Tumors had less TCR diversity than lymph nodes, more than nontumor tissue. Data fit most tumor T cells coming from lymph node, expanding in tumor.

Breast cancer patients provided tissue from their axillary draining lymph nodes. This clonotype was obtained from a female donor with breast cancer. Some clones in this sample may be carry-over from other donors' samples. The sequencing sample was made of axillary lymph node tissue. The rearrangement uses TRBV5-6 and TRBJ2-5; 7 bases agree with TRBD2. The CDR3 loop reads CASRGSGTQETQYF. The CDR3 region has the DNA TGTGCCAGCAGAGGAAGCGGGACGCAAGAGACCCAGTACTTC.